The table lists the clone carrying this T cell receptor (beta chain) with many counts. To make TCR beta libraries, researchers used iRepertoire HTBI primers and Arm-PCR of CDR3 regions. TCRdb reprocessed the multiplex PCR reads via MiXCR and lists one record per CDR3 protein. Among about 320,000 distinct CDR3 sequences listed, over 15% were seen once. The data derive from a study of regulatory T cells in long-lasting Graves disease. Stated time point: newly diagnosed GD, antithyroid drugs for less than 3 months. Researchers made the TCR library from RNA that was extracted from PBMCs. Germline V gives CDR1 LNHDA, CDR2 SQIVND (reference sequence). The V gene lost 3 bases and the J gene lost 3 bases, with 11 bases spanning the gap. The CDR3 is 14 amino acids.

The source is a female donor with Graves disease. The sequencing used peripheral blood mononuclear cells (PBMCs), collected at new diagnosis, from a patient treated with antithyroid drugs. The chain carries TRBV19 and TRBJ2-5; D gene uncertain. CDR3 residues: CASSISDGEETQYF. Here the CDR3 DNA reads TGTGCCAGTAGTATTTCGGACGGAGAAGAGACCCAGTACTTC.